This T cell receptor beta chain was captured by sequencing in a study of T cells in tuberculosis. The CDR3 consists of 15 residues. Germline values: CDR1 MNHEY, CDR2 SVGAGI. The ends lost 6 bases at V and 2 bases at J; junction bases unmatched: 6. Some clones are missing from TCRdb's copy, which holds only in-frame ones; the method was immunoSEQ multiplex PCR. Altogether fewer than 55,000 clones are present, roughly 96% being singletons, with the ten largest covering around 7%. The TCR originated in a donor between 5 and 29 years old with latent tuberculosis or without tuberculosis infection. The V gene is TRBV6-5, the J gene TRBJ1-5, with 8 bases aligning to TRBD1. The sequenced sample consisted of PBMCs. In DNA form, the CDR3 reads TGTGCCAGCAGCCCCAGGGGGCTCGGCAATCAGCCCCAGCATTTT. It translates to CASSPRGLGNQPQHF.